Listed below are T cell receptor beta chains from one sample, sequenced in a study of regulatory T cells in long-lasting Graves disease. Each CDR3 protein gets one entry after TCRdb re-called the multiplex PCR reads with MiXCR. The table includes roughly 430,000 distinct CDR3 sequences, under 25% detected once. Sequences were derived from peripheral blood mononuclear cells (PBMCs), sampled when the disease was refractory, from a patient treated with antithyroid drugs. The receptors originated from a female donor with Graves disease. Both conserved end residues are part of each CDR3. A D gene is named only where the DNA matches it firmly. The listing skips clone size in some rows; elsewhere it reads once, few, many or a size class.

- | 15 | TRBJ1-3 | - | TRBV5-1 | CASSLLSGPKNTIYF | TGCGCCAGCAGCTTGTTGTCCGGACCTAAAAACACCATATATTTT
TRBD1 | 15 | TRBJ2-4 | many | TRBV14 | CASSPQGTGMSIQYF | TGTGCCAGCAGCCCCCAGGGGACAGGGATGAGCATTCAGTACTTC
- | 13 | TRBJ2-1 | - | TRBV5-1 | CASSLARGHEQFF | TGCGCCAGCAGCTTGGCCCGCGGGCATGAGCAGTTCTTC
- | 15 | TRBJ1-5 | few | TRBV19 | CASSPAVSRVQPQHF | TGTGCCAGTAGCCCTGCCGTGTCGCGGGTGCAGCCCCAGCATTTT
TRBD2 | 15 | TRBJ2-1 | many | TRBV7-2 | CASSLGGGGGNEQFF | TGTGCCAGCAGCTTAGGAGGCGGGGGAGGCAATGAGCAGTTCTTC
- | 15 | TRBJ1-5 | few | TRBV24-1 | CATSAHVPENQPQHF | TGTGCCACCAGTGCACACGTTCCCGAGAATCAGCCCCAGCATTTT
- | 16 | TRBJ1-6 | many | TRBV28 | CASSPPGGGNASPLHF | TGTGCCAGCAGTCCCCCGGGTGGAGGGAATGCTTCACCCCTCCACTTT
- | 12 | TRBJ1-6 | many | TRBV2 | CASSEVSSPLHF | TGTGCCAGCAGTGAAGTTTCTTCACCCCTCCACTTT
- | 14 | TRBJ2-5 | many | TRBV6-1 | CASSALQGKETQYF | TGTGCCAGCAGTGCCCTCCAGGGAAAAGAGACCCAGTACTTC
- | 15 | TRBJ1-3 | few | TRBV7-9 | CASSPDGSSGNTIYF | TGTGCCAGCAGTCCGGACGGTAGCTCTGGAAACACCATATATTTT
TRBD1 | 17 | TRBJ1-5 | many | TRBV6-1 | CASWDRGGTYSNQPQHF | TGTGCCAGCTGGGACAGGGGGGGAACCTATAGCAATCAGCCCCAGCATTTT
- | 11 | TRBJ1-1 | - | TRBV7-9 | CASSPLEQAFF | TGTGCCAGCAGCCCGCTTGAGCAAGCTTTCTTT
- | 15 | TRBJ2-5 | - | TRBV9 | CASSVVGDPQETQYF | TGTGCCAGCAGCGTAGTCGGGGACCCCCAAGAGACCCAGTACTTC
- | 13 | TRBJ1-1 | many | TRBV28 | CASLGHLGAEAFF | TGTGCCAGCCTGGGACATCTGGGGGCTGAAGCTTTCTTT
TRBD1 | 17 | TRBJ2-2 | - | TRBV6-1 | CASRDPPGTGNPGELFF | TGTGCCAGCAGGGACCCACCCGGGACAGGGAACCCCGGGGAGCTGTTTTTT
- | 13 | TRBJ2-2 | - | TRBV5-1 | CASSIGPTGELFF | TGCGCCAGCAGCATCGGACCCACCGGGGAGCTGTTTTTT
- | 13 | TRBJ2-5 | many | TRBV29-1 | CSVGHLSGETQYF | TGCAGCGTTGGGCACCTCAGCGGAGAGACCCAGTACTTC
- | 17 | TRBJ1-5 | many | TRBV28 | CASSAQWTDYSNQPQHF | TGTGCCAGCAGTGCCCAGTGGACAGATTATAGCAATCAGCCCCAGCATTTT
- | 16 | TRBJ2-5 | many | TRBV11-2 | CASSLMRSSYQETQYF | TGTGCCAGCAGCTTGATGAGGTCTAGTTACCAAGAGACCCAGTACTTC
TRBD1 | 15 | TRBJ2-7 | many | TRBV20-1 | CSASPRDRGNYEQYF | TGCAGTGCTAGTCCCCGGGACAGGGGGAACTACGAGCAGTACTTC
- | 14 | TRBJ2-1 | - | TRBV27 | CASSPSTSLNEQFF | TGTGCCAGCAGTCCCAGCACTAGCCTGAATGAGCAGTTCTTC
TRBD1 | 15 | TRBJ2-2 | - | TRBV5-1 | CARSLGQGNTGELFF | TGCGCCCGCAGCTTGGGACAGGGGAACACCGGGGAGCTGTTTTTT